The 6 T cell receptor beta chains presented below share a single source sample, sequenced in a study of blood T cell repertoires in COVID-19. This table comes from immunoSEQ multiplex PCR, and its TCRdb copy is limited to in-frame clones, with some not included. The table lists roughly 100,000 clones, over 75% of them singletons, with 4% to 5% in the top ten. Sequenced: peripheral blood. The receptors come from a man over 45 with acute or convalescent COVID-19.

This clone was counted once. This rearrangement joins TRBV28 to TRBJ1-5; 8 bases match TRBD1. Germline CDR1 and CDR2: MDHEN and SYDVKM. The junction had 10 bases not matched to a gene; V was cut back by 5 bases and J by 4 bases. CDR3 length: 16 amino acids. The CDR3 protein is CASSPRTGTVNQPQHF. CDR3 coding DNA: TGTGCCAGCAGTCCCCGGACAGGGACTGTTAATCAGCCCCAGCATTTT.

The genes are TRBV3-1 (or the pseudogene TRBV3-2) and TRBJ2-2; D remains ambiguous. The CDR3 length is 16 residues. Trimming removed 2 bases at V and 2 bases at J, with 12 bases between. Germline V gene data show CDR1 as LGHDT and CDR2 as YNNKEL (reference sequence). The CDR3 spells CASSQFSGGNTGELFF. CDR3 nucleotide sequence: TGTGCCAGCAGCCAATTTAGTGGCGGTAACACCGGGGAGCTGTTTTTT.

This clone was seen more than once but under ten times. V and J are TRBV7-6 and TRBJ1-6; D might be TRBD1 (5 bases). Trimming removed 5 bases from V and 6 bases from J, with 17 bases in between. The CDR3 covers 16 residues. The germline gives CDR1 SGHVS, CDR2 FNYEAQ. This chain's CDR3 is CASSPNSDRINSPLHF. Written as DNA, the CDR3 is TGTGCCAGCAGCCCGAACTCCGACAGAATTAATTCACCCCTCCACTTT.

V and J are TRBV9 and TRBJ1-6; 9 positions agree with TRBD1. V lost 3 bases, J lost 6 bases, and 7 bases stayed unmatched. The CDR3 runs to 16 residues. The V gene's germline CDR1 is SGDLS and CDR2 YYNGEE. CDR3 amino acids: CASSATGGISNSPLHF. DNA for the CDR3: TGTGCCAGCAGCGCGACAGGGGGAATAAGTAATTCACCCCTCCACTTT.

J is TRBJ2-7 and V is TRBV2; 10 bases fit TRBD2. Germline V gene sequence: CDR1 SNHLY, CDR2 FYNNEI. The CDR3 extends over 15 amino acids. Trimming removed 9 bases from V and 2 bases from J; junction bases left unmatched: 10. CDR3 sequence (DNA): TGTGCCAGGTCGATCCTAGCGGGAGACCCCTACGAGCAGTACTTC. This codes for CARSILAGDPYEQYF.

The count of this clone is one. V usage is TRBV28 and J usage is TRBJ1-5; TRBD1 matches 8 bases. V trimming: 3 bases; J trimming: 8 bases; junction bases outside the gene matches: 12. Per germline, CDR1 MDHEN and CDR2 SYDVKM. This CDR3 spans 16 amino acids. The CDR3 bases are TGTGCCAGCAGTTTCGGGGGCGGGACAGGCTGGGAGCCCCAGCATTTT. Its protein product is CASSFGGGTGWEPQHF.